This T cell receptor (beta chain) was documented in a study of identical twins. After removal of 4 bases from V and 7 bases from J, the junction contained 15 bases not matched to a gene. CDR1 is LGHDT and CDR2 is YNNKEL in the germline V gene (reference sequence). This CDR3 region has 18 residues. Study findings and constraints: The same donors were not followed; conclusions instead depended on cross-sectional statistical analysis.

Only healthy Caucasians were included as donors. TCRdb analysed the 5' RACE reads with MiXCR anew, one entry per CDR3 protein. The top ten clones hold 0.45% to 0.5% of a sample with around 490,000 distinct CDR3 sequences, about a fifth of them seen once. On this clonotype itself: Its cognate antigen is unknown.

The same sample was also studied in work on yellow fever vaccine responses in identical twins. That publication notes: Reports say the vaccine T cell response in twins looked partly convergent and partly personalized.

Input material: CD4+ T cells sorted from blood. This sequence originates from a woman under 30 in good health. This chain links TRBV3-1 with TRBJ2-1; 11 bases are a match to TRBD2. The chain's CDR3 is CASSPKLAGAAGLNEQFF. The DNA for the CDR3 is TGTGCCAGCAGCCCGAAACTAGCGGGAGCTGCGGGCTTAAATGAGCAGTTCTTC.